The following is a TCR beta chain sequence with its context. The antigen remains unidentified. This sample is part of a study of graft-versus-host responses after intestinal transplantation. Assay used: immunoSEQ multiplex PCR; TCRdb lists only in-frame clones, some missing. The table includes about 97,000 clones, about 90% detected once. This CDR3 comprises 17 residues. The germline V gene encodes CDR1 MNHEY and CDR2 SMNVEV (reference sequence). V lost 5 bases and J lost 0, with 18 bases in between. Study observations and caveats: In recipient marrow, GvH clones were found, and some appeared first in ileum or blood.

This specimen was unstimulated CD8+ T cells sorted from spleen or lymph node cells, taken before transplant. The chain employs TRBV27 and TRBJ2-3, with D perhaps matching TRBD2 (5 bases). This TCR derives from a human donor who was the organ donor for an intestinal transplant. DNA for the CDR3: TGTGCCAGCAGTCCCGAGCACGGGATGACTAGCACAGATACGCAGTATTTT. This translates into CASSPEHGMTSTDTQYF.